Listed below are T cell receptor beta chains from one sample, sequenced in a study of control samples from healthy donors and cancer patients. Only in-frame clones appear in the TCRdb table, and some are missing; sequencing was by immunoSEQ multiplex PCR. The sample lists approximately 98,000 clones; approximately 84% were seen once. The sequenced sample was blood. These receptors were taken from a man aged 18 to 30 in good health. Each CDR3 is given with its conserved first and last residue. A D gene is named only where the DNA matches it firmly. Rows may omit the clone size; those that give it use once, few, many or a size class.

TRBV6-1	TRBJ2-3	-	TRBD1	TGTGCCAGCAGTGACTTTCTTTCAGGGGGCCAATTCTACACAGATACGCAGTATTTT	CASSDFLSGGQFYTDTQYF
TRBV27	TRBJ2-5	-	-	TGTGCCAGCAACCCCCGGGGGGCTAGCGGCGGCCAGTACTTC	CASNPRGASGGQYF
TRBV4-3	TRBJ1-1	-	TRBD1	TGCGCCAGCAGCCATCAAAAAGGACAGGGGGGCACTGAAGCTTTCTTT	CASSHQKGQGGTEAFF
TRBV6-1	TRBJ2-4	-	-	TGTGCCAGCAGTGAAGGGGTCATAGCCAAAAACATTCAGTACTTC	CASSEGVIAKNIQYF
TRBV4-3	TRBJ1-2	once	-	TGCGCCAGCAGCCAAGGAACCGGGACGGACTCGTACTTTGGCTACACCTTC	CASSQGTGTDSYFGYTF
TRBV29-1	TRBJ1-1	-	-	TGCAGCGTTTACCGTAATTTGGCGAACACTGAAGCTTTCTTT	CSVYRNLANTEAFF
TRBV5-4	TRBJ1-1	-	-	TGTGCCAGCAGCTGGGGGGCCAGGGAGATAAACACTGAAGCTTTCTTT	CASSWGAREINTEAFF
TRBV18	TRBJ1-5	-	TRBD1	TGTGCCAGCTCACCACAAGGACAGGGTGTAATGGGCAATCAGCCCCAGCATTTT	CASSPQGQGVMGNQPQHF
TRBV2	TRBJ2-7	-	-	TGTGCCAGCAGGCGGGACACTTTCTACGAGCAGTACTTC	CASRRDTFYEQYF
TRBV4-1	TRBJ1-2	-	-	TGCGCCAGCAGCCAAGGGGACTACTCCATCGGCGGGTCCAACTATGGCTACACCTTC	CASSQGDYSIGGSNYGYTF
TRBV7-2	TRBJ2-2	few	TRBD2	TGTGCCAGCAGACTAGGAGGGGAGGGGACCGGGGAGCTGTTTTTT	CASRLGGEGTGELFF
TRBV7-9	TRBJ1-1	-	-	TGTGCCAGCAGCTTAGGCAGGGCCAACACTGAAGCTTTCTTT	CASSLGRANTEAFF
TRBV19	TRBJ2-3	few	-	TGTGCCAGCGCCCGGGACACAGATACGCAGTATTTT	CASARDTDTQYF
TRBV7-5	TRBJ1-5	once	-	TGTGCCAGAAGCAGCGACAGGGGAACTTATCAGCCCCAGCATTTT	CARSSDRGTYQPQHF
TRBV7-2	TRBJ2-3	-	TRBD2	TGTGCCAGCAGCTTAAGGAGCGGGGCGGGCACAGATACGCAGTATTTT	CASSLRSGAGTDTQYF
TRBV5-6	TRBJ1-2	-	-	TGTGCCAGCAGCTTGGTGAGGGAAGGCTACACCTTC	CASSLVREGYTF
TRBV7-2	TRBJ2-3	-	-	TGTGCCAGCAGCTTGGCAGCGGAGAAGTATTTT	CASSLAAEKYF